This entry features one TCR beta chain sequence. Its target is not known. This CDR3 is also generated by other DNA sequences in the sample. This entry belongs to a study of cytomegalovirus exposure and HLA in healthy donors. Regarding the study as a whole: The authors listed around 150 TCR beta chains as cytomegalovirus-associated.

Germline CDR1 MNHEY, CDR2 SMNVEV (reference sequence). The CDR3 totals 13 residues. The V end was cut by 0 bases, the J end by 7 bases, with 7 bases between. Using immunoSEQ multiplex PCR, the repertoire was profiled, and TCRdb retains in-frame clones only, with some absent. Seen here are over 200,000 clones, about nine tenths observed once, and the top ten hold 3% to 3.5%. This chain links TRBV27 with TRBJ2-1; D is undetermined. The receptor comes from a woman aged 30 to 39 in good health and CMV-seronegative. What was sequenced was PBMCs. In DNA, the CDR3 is TGTGCCAGCAGTTTATCTGGGCGGAATGAGCAGTTCTTC. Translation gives CASSLSGRNEQFF.